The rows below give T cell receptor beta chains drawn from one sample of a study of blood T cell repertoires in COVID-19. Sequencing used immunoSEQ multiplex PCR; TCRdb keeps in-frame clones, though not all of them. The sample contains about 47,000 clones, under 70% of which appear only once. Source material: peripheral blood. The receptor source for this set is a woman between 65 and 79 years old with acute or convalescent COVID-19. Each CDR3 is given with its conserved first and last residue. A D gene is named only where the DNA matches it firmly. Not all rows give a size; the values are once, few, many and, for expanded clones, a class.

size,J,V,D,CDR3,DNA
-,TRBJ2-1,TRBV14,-,CASSPYGDEQFF,TGTGCCAGCAGCCCGTACGGGGATGAGCAGTTCTTC
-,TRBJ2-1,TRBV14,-,CASSQEGLGVYNEQFF,TGTGCCAGCAGCCAAGAGGGGTTAGGGGTGTACAATGAGCAGTTCTTC
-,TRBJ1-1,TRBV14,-,CASSQSSHGVDTEAFF,TGTGCCAGCAGCCAGTCTTCGCACGGGGTGGACACTGAAGCTTTCTTT
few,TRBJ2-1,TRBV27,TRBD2,CASRSSWVRGAGAGYNEQFF,TGTGCCAGCAGATCGTCCTGGGTACGAGGAGCGGGAGCTGGATACAATGAGCAGTTCTTC
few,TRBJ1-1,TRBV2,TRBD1,CASSDLQGRYEAFF,TGTGCCAGCAGTGATTTACAGGGGAGGTACGAAGCTTTCTTT
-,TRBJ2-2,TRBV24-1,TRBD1,CATSDWTGRTGELFF,TGTGCCACCAGTGACTGGACAGGGAGAACCGGGGAGCTGTTTTTT
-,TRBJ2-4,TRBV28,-,CASRTHSRAKNIQYF,TGTGCCAGCAGGACCCACAGTCGAGCCAAAAACATTCAGTACTTC
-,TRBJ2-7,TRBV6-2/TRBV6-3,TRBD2,CASSWTSGNEQYF,TGTGCCAGCAGTTGGACTAGCGGGAACGAGCAGTACTTC
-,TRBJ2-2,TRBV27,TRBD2,CASSLRGGLPTGELFF,TGTGCCAGCAGTTTACGGGGGGGGTTACCCACCGGGGAGCTGTTTTTT
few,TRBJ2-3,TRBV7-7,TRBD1,CASSPGTGRSDTQYF,TGTGCCAGCAGCCCCGGGACAGGTCGTTCCGATACGCAGTATTTT
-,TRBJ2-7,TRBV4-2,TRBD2,CASSQDVGLDSYEQYF,TGTGCCAGCAGCCAAGACGTAGGACTAGACTCCTACGAGCAGTACTTC
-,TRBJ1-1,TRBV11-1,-,CASSFLGGGHTEAFF,TGTGCCAGCAGCTTCCTTGGGGGAGGGCACACTGAAGCTTTCTTT
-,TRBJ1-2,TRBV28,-,CASSLEQGNYGYTF,TGTGCCAGCAGTCTGGAACAGGGTAACTATGGCTACACCTTC
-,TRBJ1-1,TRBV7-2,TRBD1,CASSAQPQGGTEAFF,TGTGCCAGCAGCGCCCAACCACAGGGGGGGACTGAAGCTTTCTTT
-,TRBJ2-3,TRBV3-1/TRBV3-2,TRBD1,CASSQEGGTGGFDTQYF,TGTGCCAGCAGCCAAGAGGGAGGGACAGGGGGCTTTGATACGCAGTATTTT
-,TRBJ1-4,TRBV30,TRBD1,CACDRGNEKLFF,TGTGCTTGCGACAGGGGGAATGAAAAACTGTTTTTT
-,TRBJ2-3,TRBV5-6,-,CASSLDRFTDTQYF,TGTGCCAGCAGCTTGGACAGGTTCACAGATACGCAGTATTTT
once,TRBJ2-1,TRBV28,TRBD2,CASSSGGAGGKYASYNEQFF,TGTGCCAGCAGTTCCGGAGGTGCGGGGGGAAAATATGCTTCCTACAATGAGCAGTTCTTC
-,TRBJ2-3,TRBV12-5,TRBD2,CASLASGGTDTQYF,TGTGCTAGTTTAGCTAGCGGAGGCACAGATACGCAGTATTTT
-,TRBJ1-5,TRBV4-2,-,CASSQVQGPGEQPQHF,TGTGCCAGCAGCCAAGTCCAGGGACCGGGGGAACAGCCCCAGCATTTT
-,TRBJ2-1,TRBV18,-,CASSPRAGANEQFF,TGTGCCAGCTCACCGAGGGCAGGGGCCAATGAGCAGTTCTTC
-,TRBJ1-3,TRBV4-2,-,CASSQDRVAGNTIYF,TGTGCCAGCAGCCAAGACAGGGTGGCTGGAAACACCATATATTTT
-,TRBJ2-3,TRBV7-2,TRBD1,CASSPRTGKADTQYF,TGTGCCAGCAGCCCCCGGACAGGGAAAGCAGATACGCAGTATTTT
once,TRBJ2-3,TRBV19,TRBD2,CASSSQLVIAGGVTDTQYF,TGTGCCAGTAGTAGCCAGCTCGTGATAGCGGGAGGGGTCACAGATACGCAGTATTTT
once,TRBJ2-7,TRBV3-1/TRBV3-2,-,CASSPWVVGAAAEQYF,TGTGCCAGCAGCCCTTGGGTGGTGGGAGCTGCGGCCGAGCAGTACTTC
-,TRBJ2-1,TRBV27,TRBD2,CASWGGNEQFF,TGTGCCAGCTGGGGGGGCAATGAGCAGTTCTTC
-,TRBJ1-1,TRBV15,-,CATSRDLAGTEAFF,TGTGCCACCAGCAGAGATCTGGCAGGCACTGAAGCTTTCTTT
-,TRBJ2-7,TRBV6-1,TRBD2,CASSEDRSGGGF,TGTGCCAGCAGTGAAGATCGTAGCGGGGGAGGGTTC
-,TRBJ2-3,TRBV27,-,CASSLSPYGSDTQYF,TGTGCCAGCAGTTTATCCCCTTATGGCTCAGATACGCAGTATTTT
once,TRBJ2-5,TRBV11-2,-,CASSLAKETQYF,TGTGCCAGCAGCTTAGCCAAAGAGACCCAGTACTTC
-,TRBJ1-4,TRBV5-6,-,CASSLSGDARVKLFF,TGTGCCAGCAGCTTGTCGGGGGACGCCCGGGTAAAACTGTTTTTT
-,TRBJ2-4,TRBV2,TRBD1,CASSAGTGGSGIQYF,TGTGCCAGCAGTGCTGGTACAGGGGGATCGGGCATTCAGTACTTC
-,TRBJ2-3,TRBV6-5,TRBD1,CASGRVQGSDTQYF,TGTGCCAGCGGCCGGGTACAGGGGTCAGATACGCAGTATTTT
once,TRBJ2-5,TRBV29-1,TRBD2,CSVETTSGRAENF,TGCAGCGTTGAAACCACGAGCGGGAGGGCCGAGAACTTC
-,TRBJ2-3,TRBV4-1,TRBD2,CASSQAGGRAVGDTQYF,TGCGCCAGCAGCCAAGCGGGCGGGAGGGCCGTCGGAGATACGCAGTATTTT
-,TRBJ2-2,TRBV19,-,CASSIGARELFF,TGTGCCAGTAGTATAGGGGCGCGGGAGCTGTTTTTT
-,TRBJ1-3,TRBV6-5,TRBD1,CASKQGNSGNTIYF,TGTGCCAGCAAACAGGGGAACTCTGGAAACACCATATATTTT
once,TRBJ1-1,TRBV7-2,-,CASSLQSHMNTEAFF,TGTGCCAGCAGCTTACAATCACATATGAACACTGAAGCTTTCTTT
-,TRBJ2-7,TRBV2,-,CASKRDSRPYEQYF,TGTGCCAGCAAAAGGGACTCCAGGCCCTACGAGCAGTACTTC
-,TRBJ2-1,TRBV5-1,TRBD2,CASSTGTSFGEQFF,TGCGCCAGCAGCACCGGGACTAGCTTCGGTGAGCAGTTCTTC
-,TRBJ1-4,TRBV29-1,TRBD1,CSVGQGGEKLFF,TGCAGCGTGGGACAGGGAGGGGAAAAACTGTTTTTT
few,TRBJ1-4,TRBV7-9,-,CASSLSGVLANEKLFF,TGTGCCAGCAGCTTATCGGGAGTTCTAGCTAATGAAAAACTGTTTTTT
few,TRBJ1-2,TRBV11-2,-,CASSPRGGNNGYTF,TGTGCCAGCAGCCCCCGTGGAGGGAATAATGGCTACACCTTC
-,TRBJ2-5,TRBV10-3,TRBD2,CAISVGLAGAYASQETQYF,TGTGCCATCAGTGTAGGACTAGCGGGGGCGTACGCAAGCCAAGAGACCCAGTACTTC
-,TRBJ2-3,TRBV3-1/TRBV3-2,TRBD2,CASSPILAGITDTQYF,TGTGCCAGCAGCCCCATCCTAGCGGGGATCACAGATACGCAGTATTTT
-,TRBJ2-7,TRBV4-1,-,CASSQREAYEQYF,TGCGCCAGCAGCCAACGGGAAGCCTACGAGCAGTACTTC